This TCR beta chain is drawn from a study of T cell repertoires in cytomegalovirus infection. Study results and limitations: HLA-C-restricted CMV-specific TCR beta clonotypes prevailed in the ex vivo response.

TCRdb passed the reads through MiXCR, listing each CDR3 protein once. The sample includes around 74,000 distinct CDR3 sequences, more than 3.5% seen only once; the top ten take under 5.5%. There are many counts of this clonotype. Its antigen is unknown. CDR1 MGHRA and CDR2 YSYEKL come from the germline V gene. The CDR3 sequence is 13 residues long. V lost 0 bases and J 10 bases, leaving 13 bases between the germline ends. The sequence was obtained from a human donor in good health (CMV status not recorded). Some clones in this sample may be carry-over from other donors' samples. The V call is TRBV4-1, the J call TRBJ2-7, with a tentative D call TRBD1 (6 bases). The specimen sequenced was PBMCs. Written as DNA, the CDR3 is TGCGCCAGCAGCCAAGACCGACAGGATCAACAGTACTTC. Encoded protein: CASSQDRQDQQYF.